This T cell receptor (beta chain) was profiled in a study of T cell changes during pregnancy in multiple sclerosis. Germline CDR1 LNHDA, CDR2 SQIVND (reference sequence). The V gene end was trimmed by 6 bases and the J gene end by 2 bases; junction bases not matched to a gene: 4. The CDR3 runs 14 residues. Data came from immunoSEQ multiplex PCR; TCRdb stores just in-frame clones and leaves some out. This table holds 30,000 to 50,000 clones, 90% to 95% found once. The TCR originated in a female donor with multiple sclerosis, enrolled in a pregnancy study. The gene calls are TRBV19 and TRBJ2-3; 8 nucleotides match TRBD1. The material sequenced was CD4+ T cells from peripheral blood mononuclear cells, taken after pregnancy. CDR3 DNA: TGTGCCAGTAGCGACAGGGGATTCACAGATACGCAGTATTTT. Protein sequence: CASSDRGFTDTQYF. The full variable domain, completed using reference TRBV19 and TRBJ2-3, is DGGITQSPKYLFRKEGQNVTLSCEQNLNHDAMYWYRQDPGQGLRLIYYSQIVNDFQKGDIAEGYSVSREKKESFPLTVTSAQKNPTAFYLCASSDRGFTDTQYFGPGTRLTVL.